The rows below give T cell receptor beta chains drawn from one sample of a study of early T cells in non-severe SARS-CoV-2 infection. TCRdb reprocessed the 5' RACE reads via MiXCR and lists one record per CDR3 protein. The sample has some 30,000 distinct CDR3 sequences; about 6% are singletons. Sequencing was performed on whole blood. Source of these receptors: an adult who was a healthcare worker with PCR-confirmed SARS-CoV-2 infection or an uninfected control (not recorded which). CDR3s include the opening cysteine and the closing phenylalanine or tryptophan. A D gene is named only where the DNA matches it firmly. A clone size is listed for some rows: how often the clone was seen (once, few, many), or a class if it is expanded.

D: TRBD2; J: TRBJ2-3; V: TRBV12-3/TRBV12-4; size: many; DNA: TGTGCCAGCAGTTTGACTAGCGGAGTCACAGATACGCAGTATTTT; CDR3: CASSLTSGVTDTQYF
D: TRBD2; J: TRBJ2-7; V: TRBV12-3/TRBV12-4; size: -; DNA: TGTGCCAGCAGGATCGGGGGAGGGGACTGCGAGCAGAACTTC; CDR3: CASRIGGGDCEQNF
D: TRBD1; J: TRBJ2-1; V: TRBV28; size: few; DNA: TGTGCCAGCAGGAGACAGGGTACTGGTGAGCAGTTCTTC; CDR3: CASRRQGTGEQFF
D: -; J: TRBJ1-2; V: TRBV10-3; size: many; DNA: TGTGCCATCAGTGATCAGGAAAACTATGGCTACACCTTC; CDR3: CAISDQENYGYTF
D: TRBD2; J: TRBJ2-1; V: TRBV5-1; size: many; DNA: TGCGCCAGCAGCTTGGCAGGGACTAGCGGCTCCTACAATGAGCAGTTCTTC; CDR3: CASSLAGTSGSYNEQFF
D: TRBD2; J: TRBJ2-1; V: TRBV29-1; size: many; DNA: TGCAGTAGCGGGAGGGAACAGGGTGAGCAGTTCTTC; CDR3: CSSGREQGEQFF
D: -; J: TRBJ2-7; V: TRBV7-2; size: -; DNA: TGTGCCAGCAGCTTAGTGTCGGTAGCGGACAACGAGCAGTACTTC; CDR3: CASSLVSVADNEQYF
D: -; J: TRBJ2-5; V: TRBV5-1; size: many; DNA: TGCGCCAGCAGCTTGGGAGGCGGAGAGACCCAGTACTTC; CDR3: CASSLGGGETQYF
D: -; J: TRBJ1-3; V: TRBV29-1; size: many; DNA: TGCAGCGTTGAGGAGCAGGGGAACACCATATATTTT; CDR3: CSVEEQGNTIYF
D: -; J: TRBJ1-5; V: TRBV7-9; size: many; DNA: TGTGCCAGCAGCTTAGAAGAGGGGGGGCATCAGCCCCAGCATTTT; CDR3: CASSLEEGGHQPQHF
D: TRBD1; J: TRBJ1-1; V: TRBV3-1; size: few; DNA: TGTGCCAGCAGCCATGATACAGGGGTGGATGCTTTCTTT; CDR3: CASSHDTGVDAFF
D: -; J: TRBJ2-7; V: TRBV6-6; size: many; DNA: TGTGCCAGCAGTTACGGAGACTTCTACGAGCAGTACTTC; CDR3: CASSYGDFYEQYF
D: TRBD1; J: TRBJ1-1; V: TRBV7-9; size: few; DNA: TGTGCCAGCAGGCCTGGGACAGGGGGCGCGAGGACTGAAGCTTTCTTT; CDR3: CASRPGTGGARTEAFF
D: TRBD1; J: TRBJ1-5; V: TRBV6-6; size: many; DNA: TGTGCCAGCAGTCCGGGACAGGGGACAGAGCCCCAGCATTTT; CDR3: CASSPGQGTEPQHF
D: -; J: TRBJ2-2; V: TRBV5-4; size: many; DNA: TGTGCCAGCCACTCGAGGGGGAAGGTGTCCGGGGAGCTGTTTTTT; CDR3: CASHSRGKVSGELFF
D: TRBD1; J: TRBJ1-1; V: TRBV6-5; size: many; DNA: TGTGCCAGCAGCCCTCCGGGACAGGGAGACACTGAAGCTTTCTTT; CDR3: CASSPPGQGDTEAFF
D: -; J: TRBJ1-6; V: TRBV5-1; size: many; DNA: TGCGCCAGCAGATATGACAGTAATTCACCCCTCCACTTT; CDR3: CASRYDSNSPLHF
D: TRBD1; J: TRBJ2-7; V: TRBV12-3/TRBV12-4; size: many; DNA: TGTGCCAGCAGTTTCTACAGGGGAGCCTACGAGCAGTACTTC; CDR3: CASSFYRGAYEQYF
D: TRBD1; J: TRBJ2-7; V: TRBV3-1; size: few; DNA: TGTGCCAGCAGCCAAGATCCAGGGGGCACCTACGAGCAGTACTTC; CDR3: CASSQDPGGTYEQYF
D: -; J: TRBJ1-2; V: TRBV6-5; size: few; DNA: TGTGCCAGCAGTTCGGGGTATGGCTACACCTTC; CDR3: CASSSGYGYTF